This T cell receptor delta chain is drawn from a study of gamma-delta T cells after stem cell transplantation. CDR1 TVYSNPD and CDR2 GDNSRS come from the germline V gene (reference sequence). This CDR3 comprises 19 residues. The J segment lost 0 bases and the V segment lost 2 bases, leaving 21 bases of the junction unmatched. This clone is medium-sized (0.01 to 0.1%). TCRdb re-processed the RT-PCR reads via CATT. The sample carries under 1,100 delta-chain clones, around 13% recorded once. Material for sequencing was gamma-delta T cells. The V and J genes are TRDV3 and TRDJ1, with 7 bases that match TRDD3. The sequence was collected from a human donor. It is not recorded whose cells these are; they may come from a transplant donor. CDR3 sequence (DNA): TGTGCCTTTGACCCGGGCTGGGGGCCACGTCGGGATTACACCGATAAACTCATCTTT. Its translation: CAFDPGWGPRRDYTDKLIF.